These T cell receptor beta chains were read from a single sample in a study of T cell repertoires in cytomegalovirus infection. Antigen specificity for these receptors is unknown. Using its own MiXCR run on the reads, TCRdb lists one record per CDR3 protein. The sample consists of about 280,000 distinct CDR3 sequences, around 20% of them appearing once. This sample comprised cultured PBMCs, obtained from culture after CMV antigen stimulation. All receptors derive from a human donor in good health (CMV status not recorded). Some clones in this sample may be carry-over from other donors' samples. Both conserved end residues are part of each CDR3. A D gene is named only where the DNA matches it firmly. Size is omitted from some rows. Given values are once, few, many or a class for expanded clones.

TRBV20-1,.,TRBJ2-3,.,CSARRGGSNTDTQYF,TGCAGTGCGAGAAGGGGGGGCTCGAACACAGATACGCAGTATTTT
TRBV2,TRBD1,TRBJ1-3,.,CASRPGGPLSGNTIYF,TGTGCCAGCAGACCAGGGGGCCCACTCTCTGGAAACACCATATATTTT
TRBV4-1,TRBD2,TRBJ2-5,few,CASSQVLAGVLRETQYF,TGCGCCAGCAGCCAAGTCCTAGCGGGAGTGTTAAGGGAGACCCAGTACTTC
TRBV2,.,TRBJ2-5,.,CASSRELGTTETQYF,TGTGCCAGCAGTCGGGAGTTGGGAACTACTGAGACCCAGTACTTC
TRBV19,.,TRBJ2-5,few,CASSTGGETQYF,TGTGCCAGTAGTACCGGGGGAGAGACCCAGTACTTC
TRBV5-6,.,TRBJ2-1,few,CASRRGPEQFF,TGTGCCAGCAGACGGGGTCCAGAGCAGTTCTTC
TRBV7-6,TRBD2,TRBJ2-1,many,CASSGAGGTDEQFF,TGTGCCAGCAGCGGAGCGGGAGGAACGGATGAGCAGTTCTTC
TRBV7-3,.,TRBJ2-2,many,CASSSDGTGELFF,TGTGCCAGCAGCTCGGACGGCACCGGGGAGCTGTTTTTT
TRBV20-1,.,TRBJ1-2,.,CSARGGTENYGYTF,TGCAGTGCTAGAGGAGGTACGGAGAACTATGGCTACACCTTC
TRBV19,.,TRBJ2-1,few,CASRTGRVDNEQFF,TGTGCCAGCAGGACAGGGAGGGTCGACAATGAGCAGTTCTTC
TRBV28,.,TRBJ2-1,.,CASSLGVDNEQFF,TGTGCCAGCAGTTTGGGGGTCGACAATGAGCAGTTCTTC
TRBV5-4,.,TRBJ2-2,many,CASSLRRGRSTGELFF,TGTGCCAGCAGCTTGAGGCGGGGTCGTAGCACCGGGGAGCTGTTTTTT
TRBV7-2,.,TRBJ1-2,few,CASSLHGGPYGYTF,TGTGCCAGCAGCTTACACGGGGGTCCGTATGGCTACACCTTC
TRBV11-3,.,TRBJ2-5,.,CASSFPGRETQYF,TGTGCCAGCAGCTTCCCAGGGCGAGAGACCCAGTACTTC
TRBV7-2,TRBD1,TRBJ1-2,few,CASSLGDRSANYGYTF,TGTGCCAGCAGCTTAGGGGACAGGAGCGCTAACTATGGCTACACCTTC
TRBV4-1,.,TRBJ1-3,.,CASSQAQGGNTIYF,TGCGCCAGCAGCCAAGCGCAGGGTGGAAACACCATATATTTT
TRBV7-3,.,TRBJ2-5,few,CASSPLGGLGRETQYF,TGTGCCAGCAGCCCTCTGGGGGGCCTCGGAAGGGAGACCCAGTACTTC
TRBV12-3/TRBV12-4,.,TRBJ2-1,many,CASSLALGLPYNEQFF,TGTGCCAGCAGTTTAGCGCTAGGACTACCATACAATGAGCAGTTCTTC
TRBV18,TRBD2,TRBJ2-1,.,CASSLRTSGSFYNEQFF,TGTGCCAGCTCACTAAGGACTAGCGGGAGTTTCTACAATGAGCAGTTCTTC